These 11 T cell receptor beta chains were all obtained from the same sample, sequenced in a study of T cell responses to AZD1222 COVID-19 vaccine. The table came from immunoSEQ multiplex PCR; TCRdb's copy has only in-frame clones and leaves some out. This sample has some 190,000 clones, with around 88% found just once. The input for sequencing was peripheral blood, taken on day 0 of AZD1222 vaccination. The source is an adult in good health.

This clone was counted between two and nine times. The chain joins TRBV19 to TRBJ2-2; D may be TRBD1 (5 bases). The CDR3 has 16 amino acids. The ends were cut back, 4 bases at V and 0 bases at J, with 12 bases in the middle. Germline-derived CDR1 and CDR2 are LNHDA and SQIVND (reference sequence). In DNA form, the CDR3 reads TGTGCCAGTAGTAGGCAGACAGAGGCGAACACCGGGGAGCTGTTTTTT. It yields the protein CASSRQTEANTGELFF.

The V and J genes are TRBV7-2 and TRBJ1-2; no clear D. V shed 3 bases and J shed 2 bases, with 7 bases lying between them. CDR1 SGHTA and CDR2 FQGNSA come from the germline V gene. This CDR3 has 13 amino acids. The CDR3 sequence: CASSFGTNYGYTF. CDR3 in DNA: TGTGCCAGCAGCTTCGGTACAAACTATGGCTACACCTTC. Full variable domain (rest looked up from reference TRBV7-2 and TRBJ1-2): GAGVSQSPSNKVTEKGKDVELRCDPISGHTALYWYRQSLGQGLEFLIYFQGNSAPDKSGLPSDRFSAERTGGSVSTLTIQRTQQEDSAVYLCASSFGTNYGYTFGSGTRLTVV.

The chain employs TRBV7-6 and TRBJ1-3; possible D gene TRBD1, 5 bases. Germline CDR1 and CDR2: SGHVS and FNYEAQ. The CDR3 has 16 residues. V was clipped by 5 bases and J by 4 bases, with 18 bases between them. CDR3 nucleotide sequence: TGTGCCAGCAGCGCGGGGCCCAGGGAATTAGGAAACACCATATATTTT. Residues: CASSAGPRELGNTIYF.

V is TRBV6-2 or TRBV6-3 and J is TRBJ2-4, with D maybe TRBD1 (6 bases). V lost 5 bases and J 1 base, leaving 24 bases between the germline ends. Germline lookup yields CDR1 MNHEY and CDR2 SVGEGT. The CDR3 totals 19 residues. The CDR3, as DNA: TGTGCCAGCAGTGGTTCGGGACACCAACCCCGGCTGGCCAAAAACATTCAGTACTTC. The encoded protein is CASSGSGHQPRLAKNIQYF.

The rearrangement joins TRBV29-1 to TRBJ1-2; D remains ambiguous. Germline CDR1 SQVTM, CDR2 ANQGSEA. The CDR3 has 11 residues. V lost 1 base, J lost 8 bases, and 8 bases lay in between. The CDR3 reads CSVEGIRGYTF. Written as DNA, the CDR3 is TGCAGCGTTGAAGGCATAAGGGGCTACACCTTC.

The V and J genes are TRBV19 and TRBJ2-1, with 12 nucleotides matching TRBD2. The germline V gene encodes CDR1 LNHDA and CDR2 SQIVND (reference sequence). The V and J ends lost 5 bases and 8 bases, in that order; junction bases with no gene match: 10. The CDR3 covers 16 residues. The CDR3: CASSPYPSGGGDEQFF. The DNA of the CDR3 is TGTGCCAGTAGTCCCTACCCTAGCGGGGGGGGCGATGAGCAGTTCTTC.

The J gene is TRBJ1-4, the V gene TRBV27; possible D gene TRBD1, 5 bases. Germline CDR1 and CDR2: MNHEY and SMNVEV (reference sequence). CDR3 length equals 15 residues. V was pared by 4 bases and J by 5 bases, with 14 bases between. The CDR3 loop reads CASSSPGRGNEKLFF. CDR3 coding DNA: TGTGCCAGCAGTTCCCCGGGAAGGGGCAATGAAAAACTGTTTTTT.

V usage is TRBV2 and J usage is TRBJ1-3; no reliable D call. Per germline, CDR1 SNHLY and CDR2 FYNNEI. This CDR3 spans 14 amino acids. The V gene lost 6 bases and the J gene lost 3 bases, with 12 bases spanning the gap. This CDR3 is CASRIGPGGNTIYF. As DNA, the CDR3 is TGTGCCAGCAGGATTGGGCCAGGTGGAAACACCATATATTTT.

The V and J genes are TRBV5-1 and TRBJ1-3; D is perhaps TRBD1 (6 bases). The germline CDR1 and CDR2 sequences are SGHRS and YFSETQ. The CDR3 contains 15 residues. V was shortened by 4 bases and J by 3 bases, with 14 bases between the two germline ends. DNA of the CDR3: TGCGCCAGCAGCCCTGGGGGGGGCGATGGAAACACCATATATTTT. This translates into CASSPGGGDGNTIYF.

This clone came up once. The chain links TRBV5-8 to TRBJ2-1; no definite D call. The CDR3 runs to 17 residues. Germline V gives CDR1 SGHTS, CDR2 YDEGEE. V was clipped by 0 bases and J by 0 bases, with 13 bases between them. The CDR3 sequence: CASSLATLASSYNEQFF. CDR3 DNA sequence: TGTGCCAGCAGCTTGGCCACTCTTGCCTCCTCCTACAATGAGCAGTTCTTC.

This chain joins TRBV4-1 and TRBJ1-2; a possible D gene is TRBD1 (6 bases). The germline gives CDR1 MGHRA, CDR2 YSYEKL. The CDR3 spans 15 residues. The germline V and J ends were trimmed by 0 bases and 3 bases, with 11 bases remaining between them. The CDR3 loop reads CASSQDLGADYGYTF. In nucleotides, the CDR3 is TGCGCCAGCAGCCAAGATTTGGGGGCGGACTATGGCTACACCTTC.